One TCR beta chain is described in this entry. This record belongs to a study of T cell clones after liver transplantation. Produced via immunoSEQ multiplex PCR; TCRdb's table is partial and in-frame only. Here the sample spans tens of thousands of clones, 84% being singletons. This CDR3 is built from 16 residues. CDR1 is MDHEN, CDR2 SYDVKM, per germline. The junction had 4 bases not matched to a gene; V was cut back by 1 base and J by 4 bases. The clonotype originates from a human patient who received a liver transplant. Some T cells may trace back to the graft donor. The chain links TRBV28 to TRBJ2-7, with TRBD2 matching 13 bases. The sequences come from CD4+ T cells from blood, collected about 50 months after liver transplant. The CDR3 DNA sequence: TGTGCCAGCAGTTTATCGGGACTAGCGGGGAAATACGAGCAGTACTTC. This gives the protein CASSLSGLAGKYEQYF.